There are a few counts of the clone carrying this T cell receptor (beta chain). As yet, its antigen is unknown. This record belongs to a study of identical twins. Study outcomes and limitations: Whereas memory repertoires showed no such difference, abundant cord blood beta clonotypes carried fewer insertions.

The donor group consisted entirely of healthy Caucasians. A template switching step contributed a universal primer site, while unique molecular identifiers were present in the cDNA. One entry per CDR3 protein results from TCRdb running MiXCR on the 5' RACE reads. The sample shows approximately 890,000 distinct CDR3 sequences, roughly an eighth of them seen only once. This same sample was also part of a study on yellow fever vaccine responses in identical twins.

This TCR came from a woman under 30 in good health. Sequences were obtained from PBMCs.

The CDR3 coding sequence is TGCGCCAGCAGCCCGTGGGGTCAGTTCACTGAAGCTTTCTTT. Translating it yields CASSPWGQFTEAFF. The V gene is TRBV5-1, the J gene TRBJ1-1; D unresolved. There are 14 residues in the CDR3. V was trimmed by 4 bases and J by 4 bases, leaving 14 bases between them. Germline V gives CDR1 SGHRS, CDR2 YFSETQ. The complete variable domain, with remaining parts taken from reference TRBV5-1 and TRBJ1-1, reads KAGVTQTPRYLIKTRGQQVTLSCSPISGHRSVSWYQQTPGQGLQFLFEYFSETQRNKGNFPGRFSGRQFSNSRSEMNVSTLELGDSALYLCASSPWGQFTEAFFGQGTRLTVV.